This T cell receptor (beta chain) was retrieved from a study of Ad26.COV2.S vaccination and SARS-CoV-2 variants. Whole-study context: Recipients of Ad26.COV2.S got it intramuscularly, once or twice 56 days apart.

In regard to this clone: Other DNA sequences in this specimen translate into the identical CDR3.

Treatment reported: about 20 received Ad26.COV2.S at low or high dose, single or two shots; several received placebo; per-sample allocation not given. Material that was analyzed had been drawn on day 63 after the first vaccine or placebo injection. Generated by immunoSEQ multiplex PCR, the TCRdb table keeps only in-frame clones and is missing some. The table shows 350,000 to 400,000 clones, with about 85% occurring only once. Germline V gene lookup returns CDR1 SEHNR and CDR2 FQNEAQ (reference sequence). The CDR3 extends over 13 amino acids. V was clipped by 2 bases and J by 1 base, with 5 bases between them.

This chain joins TRBV7-9 and TRBJ1-1, with no clear D. This receptor was obtained from a person between 18 and 60 years old who received the Ad26.COV2.S COVID-19 vaccine or a placebo. This material consisted of peripheral blood, taken in a trial of Ad26.COV2.S vaccine versus placebo. This chain's CDR3 is CASSLSRNTEAFF. The CDR3 DNA follows: TGTGCCAGCAGCTTATCAAGGAACACTGAAGCTTTCTTT.